The 9 T cell receptor beta chains below all came from one sample that was sequenced in a study of cytomegalovirus exposure and HLA in healthy donors. Primers for the PCR totalled 60 Vbeta and 13 Jbeta. Assay: immunoSEQ multiplex PCR; the TCRdb copy retains only in-frame clones and omits some. The sample contains over 200,000 clones, over 60% of which appear only once. Sequencing was carried out using PBMCs. These receptors were taken from a male donor in good health and CMV-seronegative.

The chain recombines TRBV6-5 with TRBJ2-7; D is uncertain. Germline V lookup: CDR1 MNHEY, CDR2 SVGAGI. Between the trimmed V and J ends, which lost 2 bases and 5 bases, there was a span of 16 bases. There are 15 residues in the CDR3. CDR3 DNA: TGTGCCAGCAGTTACGCCTCACTCCCACGCAACGAGCAGTACTTC. This codes for CASSYASLPRNEQYF.

This clone has just a few counts. The chain employs TRBV7-2 and TRBJ2-5; TRBD1 aligns across 8 bases. The V segment lost 5 bases and the J segment 4 bases; nucleotides outside the gene matches: 3. Germline CDR1 is SGHTA and CDR2 is FQGNSA. The CDR3 totals 13 residues. The CDR3 nucleotides are TGTGCCAGCAGCCGCGGACAGGGAGAGACCCAGTACTTC. Its translation: CASSRGQGETQYF.

This chain uses TRBV4-3 with TRBJ2-5; perhaps TRBD2 as D (6 bases). The germline V gene encodes CDR1 LGHNA and CDR2 YSLEER. This CDR3 region has 15 residues. The ends were cut back, 1 base at V and 4 bases at J, with 13 bases in the middle. CDR3 sequence reads: CASSQGTNQIETQYF. The CDR3 coding sequence is TGCGCCAGCAGCCAAGGGACTAACCAAATAGAGACCCAGTACTTC.

The V and J genes are TRBV5-1 and TRBJ2-3, with TRBD2 matching 7 bases. Germline CDR1 is SGHRS and CDR2 is YFSETQ. This CDR3 region has 13 residues. Trimming removed 5 bases from V and 4 bases from J; junction bases left unmatched: 4. CDR3 DNA sequence: TGCGCCAGCAGACTAGCGCTTTCAGATACGCAGTATTTT. It is translated as CASRLALSDTQYF.

V usage is TRBV9 and J usage is TRBJ2-7, with a weak D call TRBD1 (5 bases). The CDR3 has 14 amino acids. Trimming removed 0 bases at V and 4 bases at J, with 11 bases between. From germline, CDR1 is SGDLS and CDR2 YYNGEE. CDR3: CASSVGNSGYEQYF. The CDR3 DNA sequence: TGTGCCAGCAGCGTAGGTAACTCAGGGTACGAGCAGTACTTC.

The rearrangement links TRBV4-3 to TRBJ1-1, with D unclear. Trimming cost V 0 bases and J 3 bases, with 11 bases left between them. Germline CDR1 LGHNA, CDR2 YSLEER. This CDR3 contains 15 residues. DNA of the CDR3: TGCGCCAGCAGCCAAGATCGTCCCGCGGACACTGAAGCTTTCTTT. This translates into CASSQDRPADTEAFF.

Concerning this clone: Other DNA sequences in this specimen translate into the identical CDR3. This chain uses TRBV5-4 with TRBJ2-7; 9 nucleotides match TRBD1. The V and J ends lost 4 bases and 2 bases, in that order; junction bases with no gene match: 4. This CDR3 contains 14 residues. Germline V CDR1 and CDR2: SGHNT, YYREEE (reference sequence). CDR3 nucleotide sequence: TGTGCCAGCAGCCCCGGGACAGGGACCTACGAGCAGTACTTC. Translation: CASSPGTGTYEQYF.

The gene calls are TRBV7-2 and TRBJ2-7; 13 nucleotides match TRBD2. The V gene end was trimmed by 5 bases and the J gene end by 4 bases; junction bases not matched to a gene: 14. CDR1 is SGHTA and CDR2 is FQGNSA in the germline V gene. This CDR3 region has 18 residues. The CDR3, as DNA: TGTGCCAGCAGCCGTCCCCCGGGACTAGCGGGGTCTTTATACGAGCAGTACTTC. Its translation: CASSRPPGLAGSLYEQYF.

The chain carries TRBV27 and TRBJ2-5; TRBD2 aligns across 9 bases. The CDR3 sequence is 15 residues long. CDR1 and CDR2 from the germline V gene are MNHEY and SMNVEV (reference sequence). The V gene end was trimmed by 0 bases and the J gene end by 5 bases; junction bases not matched to a gene: 4. Here the CDR3 reads CASSLSPSGIETQYF. CDR3 nucleotides: TGTGCCAGCAGTTTATCGCCTAGCGGGATTGAGACCCAGTACTTC.